This is a list of T cell receptor beta chains from one sample in a study of T cell responses to AZD1222 COVID-19 vaccine. Here immunoSEQ multiplex PCR was the method, and the copy in TCRdb shows in-frame clones only, minus some. Seen here are approximately 100,000 clones, around 87% observed once, and the top ten hold 4.4%. This specimen was peripheral blood, taken 28 days after the second AZD1222 dose. These receptors were taken from an adult who received the AZD1222 COVID-19 vaccine. The CDR3 runs from the conserved cysteine through the conserved F or W. The D gene is left open where the match is weak. Not all rows give a size; the values are once, few, many and, for expanded clones, a class.

TGTGCCAGCCGACACACAGGACCCATTTCACCCCTCCACTTT CASRHTGPISPLHF . TRBV28 many TRBJ1-6
TGCAGTGCTAGTTCGGCGCAGGATGAGCAGTTCTTC CSASSAQDEQFF . TRBV20-1 . TRBJ2-1
TGTGCCAGCAGCTTAAATGGTCAGGGTTTATTTAAGAACACTGAAGCTTTCTTT CASSLNGQGLFKNTEAFF . TRBV11-2 once TRBJ1-1
TGTGCCAGCAGCAGAGCGGACGAGACCCAGTACTTC CASSRADETQYF . TRBV7-8 . TRBJ2-5
TGTGCCAGCAGGGGACTAGCGGCGGGCGGCTCCTACAATGAGCAGTTCTTC CASRGLAAGGSYNEQFF TRBD2 TRBV27 . TRBJ2-1
TGTGCCAGCAGCTCGGACAGGGGATTCCGAGATGGCTACACCTTC CASSSDRGFRDGYTF TRBD1 TRBV7-6 . TRBJ1-2
TGTGCCAGCAGCTCCCGCGGGGACAGCGATGGCTACACCTTC CASSSRGDSDGYTF TRBD1 TRBV7-9 . TRBJ1-2
TGTGCCAGCAGCCTTTGGACAGGGGCCTATTCCGGCTATGGCTACACCTTC CASSLWTGAYSGYGYTF TRBD1 TRBV7-9 . TRBJ1-2
TGTGCCAGCAGCTTAGGAGGCGGGCGACTAAACGATGGCTACACCTTC CASSLGGGRLNDGYTF . TRBV7-2 . TRBJ1-2
TGTGCCAGCAGTCCCAGCGGGAGTAACAATGAGCAGTTCTTC CASSPSGSNNEQFF TRBD2 TRBV6-5 . TRBJ2-1
TGCGCCAGCAGCCAGCCCGTAACAGGTTACTATGGCTACACCTTC CASSQPVTGYYGYTF . TRBV4-1 . TRBJ1-2
TGTGCCAGCAGACCGGGGCTGGACACTGACTATGGCTACACCTTC CASRPGLDTDYGYTF . TRBV5-4 few TRBJ1-2
TGTGCCAGCAACCAACGGGAGGGCCTCCGATATGAGCAGTTCTTC CASNQREGLRYEQFF . TRBV21-1 . TRBJ2-1
TGTGCCAGCAGCTCCCAGGGGGCGTACGAGCAGTACTTC CASSSQGAYEQYF TRBD1 TRBV5-5 few TRBJ2-7
TGTGCCATCGGCCGGGCTAACTATGGCTACACCTTC CAIGRANYGYTF . TRBV27 . TRBJ1-2
TGTGCCATCAGTGAGTTCGGACAAGAGGGCGATGAGCAGTTCTTC CAISEFGQEGDEQFF . TRBV10-3 . TRBJ2-1
TGTGCCAGCAGCTTAGGTGGGACAGCTGTTCGGGGCTACACCTTC CASSLGGTAVRGYTF TRBD1 TRBV7-9 . TRBJ1-2
TGTGCCTGGAGCATACAGGGGGCGCAAGAGCAGTACTTC CAWSIQGAQEQYF TRBD1 TRBV30 once TRBJ2-7
TGTGCCAGCAGCTCCCGAGGGGAATCTGGAAACACCATATATTTT CASSSRGESGNTIYF . TRBV7-9 . TRBJ1-3
TGCGCCAGCAGCACCCTCGAAGACCGGAACTCTGGGGCCAACGTCCTGACTTTC CASSTLEDRNSGANVLTF . TRBV4-3 . TRBJ2-6
TGTGCCAGCAGTTACTCATTTGCAGGGAATGCCTATGGCTACACCTTC CASSYSFAGNAYGYTF . TRBV6-5 . TRBJ1-2
TGTGCCAGCAGCCCATCTCTAGCGGGGGGCTCCTACGAGCAGTACTTC CASSPSLAGGSYEQYF TRBD2 TRBV27 . TRBJ2-7
TGTGCCAGCAGTGAAGCTCGGTCTCAGCCCCAGCATTTT CASSEARSQPQHF . TRBV2 once TRBJ1-5
TGTGCCAGCAGCCCCTGGGGTGTGGATGGCTACACCTTC CASSPWGVDGYTF . TRBV3-1/TRBV3-2 . TRBJ1-2
TGTGCCAGCAGTTCCCAGGGGGCGGGTAGAAACATTCAGTACTTC CASSSQGAGRNIQYF TRBD1 TRBV28 . TRBJ2-4
TGTGCCAGCAGCGTAGACCCCCAGGGCTTGGACACTGAAGCTTTCTTT CASSVDPQGLDTEAFF . TRBV9 . TRBJ1-1
TGCGCCAGCAGCCAGGCGACAATAGGTGAATACAATGAGCAGTTCTTC CASSQATIGEYNEQFF . TRBV4-3 . TRBJ2-1
TGTGCCAGCAGCCCACAGGGGAATAATTCACCCCTCCACTTT CASSPQGNNSPLHF TRBD1 TRBV7-2 once TRBJ1-6
TGTGCCAGCAGCGAGACAGGGGGCGAGGGCAATGAGCAGTTCTTC CASSETGGEGNEQFF TRBD1 TRBV6-4 . TRBJ2-1
TGTGCCAGCTCACCAGGACAGGTTGTGGTGAACACCGGGGAGCTGTTTTTT CASSPGQVVVNTGELFF TRBD1 TRBV18 . TRBJ2-2
TGTGCCATCAGTTCTAAAGCCGGCAGGGGGCTATACGAGCAGTACTTC CAISSKAGRGLYEQYF TRBD1 TRBV27 . TRBJ2-7
TGTGCCAGCAGCCTAAGGAACAATGAGCAGTTCTTC CASSLRNNEQFF . TRBV7-3 . TRBJ2-1
TGTGCCAGCAGACCTGGACTAGCGGGAGGTAGTGAGCAGTTCTTC CASRPGLAGGSEQFF TRBD2 TRBV6-5 . TRBJ2-1
TGTGCCTGGAGTGAGGGACAGGGGGCCGTAGCTTTCTTT CAWSEGQGAVAFF TRBD1 TRBV30 . TRBJ1-1
TGTGCCAGCAGTTACAGGGGGCGGGAAAATGAGGGCTACACCTTC CASSYRGRENEGYTF TRBD1 TRBV6-5 . TRBJ1-2
TGTGCCAGCAGGCATGAGGGCCTTTACAATGAGCAGTTCTTC CASRHEGLYNEQFF . TRBV2 . TRBJ2-1
TGTGCTAGTGGTTTGTTGCAGGACAGGGTCACTGAAGCTTTCTTT CASGLLQDRVTEAFF TRBD1 TRBV12-5 . TRBJ1-1